Below, 27 T cell receptor beta chains from the same sample are listed, as sequenced in a study of post-analysis software for immune sequencing data. Study results and limitations: Compared with controls, patients had more of about 5 TRBV segments, including TRBV5-6, TRBV5-1 and TRBV20-1.

cDNA libraries of TCR beta carried unique molecular identifiers. Using its own MiXCR run on the PCR reads, TCRdb lists one record per CDR3 protein. The sample contains around 200,000 distinct CDR3 sequences, roughly 28% of which appear only once. Their cognate antigens are unknown. Material: blood. The receptors originated from a girl under 18 with multiple sclerosis.

This clonotype occurred a few times. This could be a read error, since a much larger clone is one nucleotide away. This sequence joins TRBV20-1 and TRBJ2-4; TRBD2 aligns across 10 bases. This CDR3 is built from 16 residues. Looked up from germline, CDR1 is DFQATT and CDR2 is SNEGSKA (reference sequence). With V trimmed by 5 bases and J by 5 bases, 12 bases remained unmatched. The chain's CDR3 is CSAPPASGSLENIQYF. CDR3 bases: TGCAGTGCTCCCCCAGCTAGCGGGAGTTTGGAAAACATTCAGTACTTC.

The table lists this clonotype with a few counts. The chain recombines TRBV14 with TRBJ2-7, with D possibly matching TRBD2 (5 bases). From germline, CDR1 is SGHDN and CDR2 FVKESK. V was clipped by 5 bases and J by 7 bases, with 9 bases between them. This CDR3 is built from 11 residues. The CDR3 DNA sequence: TGTGCCAGCAGCGGACTGTCGGAGCAGTACTTC. This translates into CASSGLSEQYF.

Notes on this clonotype: This sequence may be a read error, since a much larger clone differs from it by one base. This sequence joins TRBV7-3 and TRBJ2-1; D unclear. CDR1 SGHTA and CDR2 FQGTGA come from the germline V gene. The CDR3 length is 13 residues. The CDR3 protein is CAGSLTGDNEQFF. CDR3 nucleotide sequence: TGTGCCGGCAGCTTAACGGGCGACAATGAGCAGTTCTTC.

Here the CDR3 DNA reads TGCGCCAGCAGCCAAGAGCCCCTATATCCCGGGGAGCTGTTTTTT. Its protein is CASSQEPLYPGELFF. This sequence joins TRBV4-1 and TRBJ2-2; D is undetermined. The length of the CDR3 is 15 residues. Trimming took 0 bases from V and 6 from J, leaving 11 bases between them. Germline V CDR1 and CDR2: MGHRA, YSYEKL.

The sample holds many counts of this clonotype. This rearrangement joins TRBV20-1 to TRBJ2-1, with 10 bases lining up with TRBD1. The CDR3 is 15 residues long. Trimming removed 3 bases from V and 6 bases from J; junction bases left unmatched: 8. The germline CDR1 and CDR2 sequences are DFQATT and SNEGSKA (reference sequence). The CDR3 here is CSASSTGGFGNEQFF. The CDR3 nucleotides are TGCAGTGCTAGCTCGACAGGGGGCTTTGGCAATGAGCAGTTCTTC.

The V and J genes are TRBV7-3 and TRBJ1-5; D gene uncertain. Germline assignment: CDR1 SGHTA and CDR2 FQGTGA. The CDR3 spans 14 residues. Trimming removed 5 bases from V and 7 bases from J, with 15 bases in between. The CDR3 sequence is CASSPTREAQPQHF. Written as DNA, the CDR3 is TGTGCCAGCAGCCCAACAAGGGAGGCCCAGCCCCAGCATTTT. Full variable domain (rest looked up from reference TRBV7-3 and TRBJ1-5): GAGVSQTPSNKVTEKGKYVELRCDPISGHTALYWYRQSLGQGPEFLIYFQGTGAADDSGLPNDRFFAVRPEGSVSTLKIQRTERGDSAVYLCASSPTREAQPQHFGDGTRLSIL.

The chain employs TRBV28 and TRBJ2-7, with D perhaps given as TRBD1 or TRBD2 (5 bases each). Germline loops: CDR1 MDHEN, CDR2 SYDVKM. V lost 8 bases and J 0 bases, leaving 20 bases between the germline ends. The CDR3 extends over 16 amino acids. The CDR3 loop reads CASGQKTGPYSYEQYF. CDR3 DNA: TGTGCCAGCGGACAAAAGACGGGGCCTTACTCCTACGAGCAGTACTTC.

This chain connects TRBV15 to TRBJ1-4; tentatively, D is TRBD1 (5 bases). Germline V gene lookup returns CDR1 LNHNV and CDR2 YYDKDF (reference sequence). This CDR3 comprises 16 residues. The germline V and J ends were trimmed by 0 bases and 5 bases, with 13 bases remaining between them. The CDR3 protein is CATSRDDSLQNEKLFF. Written as DNA, the CDR3 is TGTGCCACCAGCAGAGATGACAGCCTTCAAAATGAAAAACTGTTTTTT.

This chain joins TRBV7-2 and TRBJ2-7; no reliable D call. This CDR3 is built from 16 residues. Per the germline V gene, CDR1 is SGHTA and CDR2 is FQGNSA. Trimming left V 3 bases short and J 1 base short, with 16 bases between. CDR3 loop: CASSFLGRVSSYEQYF. CDR3 coding DNA: TGTGCCAGCAGCTTTTTGGGTCGGGTCTCATCCTACGAGCAGTACTTC.

To note about this clonotype: This may arise from a read error, as a much more abundant clone is one base away. The J gene is TRBJ2-1, the V gene TRBV15; 12 nucleotides line up with TRBD2. The ends lost 2 bases at V and 8 bases at J; junction bases unmatched: 13. Germline CDR1 is LNHNV and CDR2 is YYDKDF (reference sequence). The CDR3 is 18 residues long. The CDR3 DNA is TGTGCCACCAGCAGACTGCCGGGGCCTAGCGGGGGGGCCTATGAGCAGTTCTTC. It translates to CATSRLPGPSGGAYEQFF. Drawing the rest from reference TRBV15 and TRBJ2-1, the complete variable domain is DAMVIQNPRYQVTQFGKPVTLSCSQTLNHNVMYWYQQKSSQAPKLLFHYYDKDFNNEADTPDNFQSRRPNTSFCFLDIRSPGLGDTAMYLCATSRLPGPSGGAYEQFFGPGTRLTVL.

Many counts were recorded for this clonotype. The chain combines TRBV5-1 with TRBJ2-1; TRBD1 matches 8 bases. CDR1 is SGHRS, CDR2 YFSETQ, per germline. J lost 7 bases, V lost 0 bases, and 12 bases had no gene match. This CDR3 spans 17 amino acids. The CDR3 sequence: CASSLGTGTGRSNEQFF. For the CDR3, the DNA is TGCGCCAGCAGCTTGGGTACTGGGACAGGTCGGTCGAATGAGCAGTTCTTC.

The rearrangement links TRBV29-1 to TRBJ1-1; TRBD1 agrees at 8 bases. The J segment lost 3 bases and the V segment lost 6 bases, leaving 6 bases of the junction unmatched. This CDR3 has 13 residues. The germline CDR1 and CDR2 sequences are SQVTM and ANQGSEA. As DNA, the CDR3 is TGCAGCGTAGACGGACAGGGCGACACTGAAGCTTTCTTT. This codes for CSVDGQGDTEAFF.

This clonotype was counted a few times. With a much larger clone just one base away, this may be a read error. The chain recombines TRBV29-1 with TRBJ2-5; D gene uncertain. The germline V and J ends were trimmed by 6 bases and 11 bases, with 28 bases remaining between them. Germline V gene data show CDR1 as SQVTM and CDR2 as ANQGSEA. CDR3 size: 15 residues. This chain's CDR3 is CSVKASQEAYNEQYF. In DNA form, the CDR3 reads TGCAGCGTGAAGGCCAGCCAAGAGGCGTACAATGAGCAGTACTTC.

Comment on this clonotype: One end of the junction varies from germline; a read error may be responsible. The chain is built from TRBV14 and TRBJ2-1; tentative D call: TRBD2 (6 bases). The CDR3 contains 14 residues. Germline CDR1 reads SGHDN; CDR2 reads FVKESK. This CDR3 is CASSLRDWPNERFF. The CDR3 DNA reads as TGTGCCAGCAGCCTTAGGGACTGGCCAAATGAGCGGTTCTTC.

This clonotype has a handful of counts. The chain couples TRBV5-1 to TRBJ1-4; TRBD1 might be the D (5 bases). From germline, CDR1 is SGHRS and CDR2 YFSETQ. Deletions cut 4 bases from V and 6 bases from J, with 16 bases between. This CDR3 is 15 amino acids long. The CDR3 is CASSPLGQGYEKLFF. The CDR3 nucleotides read TGCGCCAGCAGCCCTCTCGGGCAGGGTTATGAAAAACTGTTTTTT.

The chain uses TRBV20-1 and TRBJ1-2; tentatively, D is TRBD1 (6 bases). Per germline, CDR1 DFQATT and CDR2 SNEGSKA (reference sequence). The CDR3 has 13 residues. Trimming cost V 2 bases and J 3 bases, with 10 bases left between them. CDR3: CSARPGQHYGYTF. Here the CDR3 DNA reads TGCAGTGCTAGACCCGGACAGCACTATGGCTACACCTTC.

This clonotype showed up just a few times. V gene TRBV24-1 combines with J gene TRBJ1-5; tentative D call: TRBD1 (6 bases). V was clipped by 3 bases and J by 4 bases, with 15 bases between them. The CDR3 is 16 amino acids. The germline V gene encodes CDR1 KGHDR and CDR2 SFDVKD. In DNA form, the CDR3 reads TGTGCCACCAGTGATACCCGGGGGGGGCGGAATCAGCCCCAGCATTTT. Translation gives CATSDTRGGRNQPQHF.

V is TRBV11-2 and J is TRBJ2-1, with a weak D call TRBD1 (5 bases). V lost 5 bases, J lost 9 bases, and 23 bases lay in between. Germline CDR1 SGHAT, CDR2 FQNNGV. This CDR3 is 16 amino acids long. The CDR3 DNA is TGTGCCAGCAGCCCCTCAACAGGAGTTTATGTGAGTGAGCAGTTCTTC. It encodes CASSPSTGVYVSEQFF.

Turning to this clonotype: This may be a read error: a much more frequent sequence differs by one nucleotide. The V and J genes are TRBV7-8 and TRBJ2-7; TRBD2 aligns across 13 bases. The CDR3 runs 16 residues. The germline V gene has CDR1 SGHVS and CDR2 FQNEAQ. J gave up 7 bases and V 1 base, and 7 bases lay outside the gene matches. The CDR3 coding sequence is TGTGCCAGCAGCTTAGTGGGGACTAGCGGGATCAATGAGCAGTACTTC. Amino acid sequence: CASSLVGTSGINEQYF.

To note about this clonotype: This may be a read error, as it is one base from a much larger clone. The J gene is TRBJ2-7, the V gene TRBV6-5; 7 positions match TRBD1. CDR3 length: 14 residues. The germline V gene has CDR1 MNHEY and CDR2 SVGAGI. Trimming cost V 5 bases and J 6 bases; bases outside gene matches: 10. CDR3 sequence: CASSTPGQRCEQYF. The DNA of the CDR3 is TGTGCCAGCAGTACTCCGGGACAGAGATGCGAGCAGTACTTC.

This clonotype showed up many times. The chain links TRBV29-1 to TRBJ1-1; D is possibly TRBD1 (5 bases). Germline V gives CDR1 SQVTM, CDR2 ANQGSEA. Deletions cut 7 bases from V and 7 bases from J, with 13 bases between. CDR3 length: 11 residues. CDR3 nucleotides: TGCAGCGCCAGGGACCTGGGTGAAGCTTTCTTT. Translating gives CSARDLGEAFF. The complete variable domain, with remaining parts taken from reference TRBV29-1 and TRBJ1-1, reads SAVISQKPSRDICQRGTSLTIQCQVDSQVTMMFWYRQQPGQSLTLIATANQGSEATYESGFVIDKFPISRPNLTFSTLTVSNMSPEDSSIYLCSARDLGEAFFGQGTRLTVV.

This clonotype came up a few times. The genes are TRBV5-6 and TRBJ1-6; TRBD1 agrees at 9 bases. V dropped 0 bases and J dropped 0; count of bases not matched to a gene: 1. Germline V gene lookup returns CDR1 SGHDT and CDR2 YYEEEE. CDR3 length: 17 residues. The CDR3 spells CASSLEQGASYNSPLHF. The CDR3 nucleotides read TGTGCCAGCAGCTTGGAACAGGGGGCCTCCTATAATTCACCCCTCCACTTT. Full variable domain (missing parts from reference TRBV5-6 and TRBJ1-6): DAGVTQSPTHLIKTRGQQVTLRCSPKSGHDTVSWYQQALGQGPQFIFQYYEEEERQRGNFPDRFSGHQFPNYSSELNVNALLLGDSALYLCASSLEQGASYNSPLHFGNGTRLTVT.

The V gene is TRBV7-9, the J gene TRBJ1-1; 8 bases match TRBD1. Germline V lookup: CDR1 SEHNR, CDR2 FQNEAQ (reference sequence). CDR3 length: 14 residues. Trimming took 4 bases from V and 5 from J; bases not matched to a gene: 6. DNA of the CDR3: TGTGCCAGCAGCTCCCGCAGGGGGCGAACTGAAGCTTTCTTT. It translates to CASSSRRGRTEAFF.

As for this clonotype: Since a much larger clone is just one base distant, this may be a read error. This chain connects TRBV28 to TRBJ2-1, with D possibly being TRBD1 or TRBD2 (5 bases each). The germline CDR1 and CDR2 sequences are MDHEN and SYDVKM. Between the trimmed V and J ends, which lost 5 bases and 13 bases, there was a span of 21 bases. CDR3 length equals 14 residues. CDR3 loop: CASSPPGPPETQFF. CDR3 bases: TGTGCCAGCAGTCCTCCGGGACCTCCAGAGACCCAGTTCTTC. Variable domain in full (rest from reference TRBV28 and TRBJ2-1): DVKVTQSSRYLVKRTGEKVFLECVQDMDHENMFWYRQDPGLGLRLIYFSYDVKMKEKGDIPEGYSVSREKKERFSLILESASTNQTSMYLCASSPPGPPETQFFGPGTRLTVL.

This clonotype was recorded at least ten times. CDR3 DNA sequence: TGTGCCAGCAGCCGGGACAGGGGGCGAGGTGGCAAAAACATTCAGTACTTC. Its protein is CASSRDRGRGGKNIQYF. The chain employs TRBV7-2 and TRBJ2-4, with 12 bases lining up with TRBD1. CDR1 SGHTA and CDR2 FQGNSA come from the germline V gene. The CDR3 runs to 17 residues. The ends lost 5 bases at V and 3 bases at J; junction bases unmatched: 8.

This clonotype occurred a few times. This chain connects TRBV6-5 to TRBJ1-6, with D unresolved. V gave up 4 bases and J gave up 6 bases, with 19 bases separating them. The CDR3 is made up of 17 amino acids. Per the germline V gene, CDR1 is MNHEY and CDR2 is SVGAGI. The CDR3 is CASSSSPAGGVNSPLHF. The CDR3 DNA reads as TGTGCCAGCAGTTCGTCACCGGCCGGCGGGGTTAATTCACCCCTCCACTTT.

This clonotype was recorded many times. The chain recombines TRBV4-1 with TRBJ2-1; a possible D gene is TRBD1 (6 bases). The CDR3 is 15 amino acids. Per germline, CDR1 MGHRA and CDR2 YSYEKL. The ends were cut back, 4 bases at V and 4 bases at J, with 14 bases in the middle. CDR3 nucleotides: TGCGCCAGCAGCCGGGCCGGGACACCTTACAATGAGCAGTTCTTC. Protein product: CASSRAGTPYNEQFF.